These T cell receptor beta chains were read from a single sample in a study of blood T cell repertoires in COVID-19. Some clones are missing from TCRdb's copy, which holds only in-frame ones; the method was immunoSEQ multiplex PCR. This table holds about 200,000 clones, 70% to 90% found once. Sequences were obtained from PBMCs or T cells enriched from blood (not recorded which). The receptors were gathered from a woman aged 40-49 years with acute COVID-19. Both conserved end residues are part of each CDR3. D genes are given only for firm matches. The listing skips clone size in some rows; elsewhere it reads once, few, many or a size class.

CDR3 length,D gene,V gene,clone size,J gene,CDR3 protein,CDR3 DNA
14,TRBD2,TRBV6-6,-,TRBJ2-2,CASKWEGGTGELFF,TGTGCCAGCAAGTGGGAGGGAGGCACCGGGGAGCTGTTTTTT
13,-,TRBV6-2/TRBV6-3,-,TRBJ2-3,CASSSDPRGTQYF,TGTGCCAGCAGTTCTGACCCCCGGGGTACGCAGTATTTT
17,TRBD1,TRBV28,-,TRBJ2-1,CASTAPGTGYSYNEQFF,TGTGCCAGCACCGCCCCCGGGACAGGGTACTCCTACAATGAGCAGTTCTTC
16,-,TRBV5-4,once,TRBJ2-3,CASSTILATSTDTQYF,TGTGCCAGCAGCACGATACTAGCAACTAGCACAGATACGCAGTATTTT
17,TRBD2,TRBV3-1/TRBV3-2,-,TRBJ2-1,CASSQPSGSGTNNEQFF,TGTGCCAGCAGCCAACCTAGCGGGTCGGGGACCAACAATGAGCAGTTCTTC
14,TRBD1,TRBV28,once,TRBJ1-1,CASSSPGQGTEAFF,TGTGCCAGCAGTTCTCCGGGACAGGGGACTGAAGCTTTCTTT
13,-,TRBV24-1,-,TRBJ1-1,CATSEPGGREAFF,TGTGCCACCAGTGAGCCGGGAGGCCGAGAAGCTTTCTTT
18,TRBD1,TRBV7-8,-,TRBJ1-5,CASSPGRQGTKINQPQHF,TGTGCCAGCAGCCCGGGGAGACAGGGGACAAAAATAAATCAGCCCCAGCATTTT
11,-,TRBV20-1,once,TRBJ1-2,CSASTGSGYTF,TGCAGTGCTTCTACAGGGAGTGGCTACACCTTC
16,TRBD1,TRBV7-9,once,TRBJ2-7,CASSSTGGRASYEQYF,TGTGCCAGCAGCTCAACAGGGGGCAGGGCCTCCTACGAGCAGTACTTC
17,-,TRBV19,-,TRBJ1-5,CASSAFSGIYSNQPQHF,TGTGCCAGTAGTGCCTTTAGCGGGATCTATAGCAATCAGCCCCAGCATTTT
14,-,TRBV19,-,TRBJ1-1,CATITGRAPDEAFF,TGTGCCACCATCACCGGCAGGGCGCCCGATGAAGCTTTCTTT
15,TRBD2,TRBV27,-,TRBJ2-7,CASSFETSGTHEQYF,TGTGCCAGCAGTTTTGAGACTAGCGGGACCCACGAGCAGTACTTC
14,-,TRBV28,many,TRBJ1-5,CASSMGRGKQPQHF,TGTGCCAGCAGCATGGGCAGGGGTAAACAGCCCCAGCATTTT
15,TRBD1,TRBV19,-,TRBJ1-1,CASRDGQAAWWGAFF,TGTGCCAGTAGAGACGGACAGGCGGCGTGGTGGGGAGCTTTCTTT
13,-,TRBV7-2,once,TRBJ2-7,CASSFMGVYEQYF,TGTGCCAGCAGCTTCATGGGAGTTTACGAGCAGTACTTC
18,-,TRBV14,-,TRBJ2-1,CASSQDNIAATPRDEQFF,TGTGCCAGCAGCCAAGATAATATAGCGGCCACCCCCAGGGATGAGCAGTTCTTC
15,TRBD2,TRBV19,-,TRBJ2-5,CASKGLAGGQETQYF,TGTGCCAGTAAAGGACTAGCGGGAGGACAAGAGACCCAGTACTTC
12,TRBD1,TRBV27,-,TRBJ2-7,CASSPDRGEQYF,TGTGCCAGCAGCCCGGACAGGGGCGAGCAGTACTTC
16,-,TRBV27,-,TRBJ1-2,CASSFWGGRGGDGYTF,TGTGCCAGCAGTTTCTGGGGGGGCAGAGGTGGGGATGGCTACACCTTC
13,TRBD2,TRBV7-9,-,TRBJ2-1,CASSPTSPNNLFF,TGTGCCAGCAGCCCGACTAGCCCGAATAATTTGTTCTTC
15,TRBD1,TRBV7-9,-,TRBJ1-5,CASSPNRGGNQPQHF,TGTGCCAGCAGCCCCAACAGGGGTGGCAATCAGCCCCAGCATTTT
13,-,TRBV28,once,TRBJ2-4,CASSLGSFAKVSF,TGTGCCAGCAGTTTAGGGAGCTTTGCAAAAGTGTCCTTC
14,-,TRBV6-5,-,TRBJ1-4,CASSYSVRSEKLFF,TGTGCCAGCAGTTACTCGGTGAGGAGCGAAAAACTGTTTTTT
15,-,TRBV5-1,-,TRBJ2-3,CASSLQAAGEDTQYF,TGCGCCAGCAGCTTGCAGGCAGCAGGTGAAGATACGCAGTATTTT
15,TRBD2,TRBV10-3,-,TRBJ2-3,CAISEIAGATDTQYF,TGTGCCATCAGTGAAATAGCGGGAGCCACCGATACGCAGTATTTT
13,TRBD1,TRBV19,-,TRBJ1-2,CASSILDRDYYTF,TGTGCCAGTAGTATATTGGACAGGGACTACTACACCTTC
15,TRBD2,TRBV3-1/TRBV3-2,once,TRBJ2-1,CASSHRASGYGEQFF,TGTGCCAGCAGCCATAGGGCTAGCGGCTATGGGGAGCAGTTCTTC
13,TRBD2,TRBV12-3/TRBV12-4,-,TRBJ2-1,CASSLGLAIEQFF,TGTGCCAGCAGTTTAGGACTAGCAATTGAGCAGTTCTTC
14,-,TRBV15,-,TRBJ2-5,CATSRERTQETQYF,TGTGCCACCAGCAGAGAGAGAACTCAAGAGACCCAGTACTTC
14,-,TRBV28,many,TRBJ2-7,CASSPTGRSYEQYF,TGTGCCAGCAGCCCGACAGGCCGTTCCTACGAGCAGTACTTC
13,-,TRBV5-1,-,TRBJ2-5,CASSFAGQETQYF,TGCGCCAGCAGCTTTGCGGGACAAGAGACCCAGTACTTC
13,-,TRBV25-1,-,TRBJ2-1,CASSEGSGNEQFF,TGTGCCAGCAGTGAGGGAAGCGGGAATGAGCAGTTCTTC
11,-,TRBV7-6,-,TRBJ2-2,CASSSVGELFF,TGTGCCAGCAGCTCCGTCGGGGAGCTGTTTTTT
17,TRBD2,TRBV13,-,TRBJ2-3,CASSEGTSGPSTDTQYF,TGTGCCAGCAGCGAAGGGACTAGCGGGCCCTCCACAGATACGCAGTATTTT
14,-,TRBV11-1,-,TRBJ1-1,CASIPSGRNTEAFF,TGTGCCAGCATCCCGAGCGGGAGGAACACTGAAGCTTTCTTT
15,TRBD1,TRBV18,once,TRBJ1-1,CASSPLRTGALGAFF,TGTGCCAGCTCACCACTCAGGACAGGGGCGCTAGGAGCTTTCTTT
15,-,TRBV28,-,TRBJ2-3,CASIRGETNTDTQYF,TGTGCCAGCATCAGGGGGGAGACTAACACAGATACGCAGTATTTT
16,TRBD1,TRBV6-6,-,TRBJ2-1,CASSYRDRGAGNEQFF,TGTGCCAGCAGTTACCGAGACAGGGGGGCGGGCAATGAGCAGTTCTTC
15,-,TRBV24-1,-,TRBJ2-2,CATSESGFNTGELFF,TGTGCCACCAGTGAGTCAGGGTTCAACACCGGGGAGCTGTTTTTT
15,TRBD1,TRBV7-6,-,TRBJ2-2,CASRSDRGDTGELFF,TGTGCCAGCAGATCCGACAGGGGGGACACCGGGGAGCTGTTTTTT
12,-,TRBV18,-,TRBJ1-5,CASSPNEQPQHF,TGTGCCAGCTCACCCAACGAGCAGCCCCAGCATTTT
14,TRBD1,TRBV11-2,-,TRBJ1-2,CASSFTGGVYGYTF,TGTGCCAGCAGCTTTACAGGGGGCGTCTATGGCTACACCTTC
14,TRBD2,TRBV27,-,TRBJ2-1,CASKTSGRKDEQFF,TGTGCCAGCAAGACTAGCGGGAGGAAGGATGAGCAGTTCTTC
15,TRBD1,TRBV3-1/TRBV3-2,-,TRBJ1-2,CASSLGQAATGGYTF,TGTGCCAGCAGCCTGGGACAGGCGGCGACCGGAGGCTACACCTTC
15,TRBD1,TRBV14,-,TRBJ1-2,CASSLDRGAYYGYTF,TGTGCCAGCAGCCTTGACAGGGGCGCTTACTATGGCTACACCTTC
13,-,TRBV27,-,TRBJ2-5,CASSRTYQETQYF,TGTGCCAGCAGCCGGACATATCAAGAGACCCAGTACTTC
15,TRBD2,TRBV6-2/TRBV6-3,once,TRBJ2-1,CASSYRLAGYNEQFF,TGTGCCAGCAGTTACCGACTAGCTGGCTACAATGAGCAGTTCTTC
15,-,TRBV19,-,TRBJ2-7,CASSLHRDVGYEQYF,TGTGCCAGTAGTCTACACAGGGATGTGGGCTACGAGCAGTACTTC
15,TRBD1,TRBV18,-,TRBJ1-3,CASSARTGSGNTIYF,TGTGCCAGCTCAGCCCGGACAGGGTCTGGAAACACCATATATTTT
17,TRBD1,TRBV2,-,TRBJ2-2,CASSDPTGGEETGELFF,TGTGCCAGCAGTGACCCGACAGGGGGTGAGGAGACCGGGGAGCTGTTTTTT
16,TRBD1,TRBV18,-,TRBJ1-1,CASSQGQGAMNTEAFF,TGTGCCAGCTCACAGGGACAGGGGGCGATGAACACTGAAGCTTTCTTT